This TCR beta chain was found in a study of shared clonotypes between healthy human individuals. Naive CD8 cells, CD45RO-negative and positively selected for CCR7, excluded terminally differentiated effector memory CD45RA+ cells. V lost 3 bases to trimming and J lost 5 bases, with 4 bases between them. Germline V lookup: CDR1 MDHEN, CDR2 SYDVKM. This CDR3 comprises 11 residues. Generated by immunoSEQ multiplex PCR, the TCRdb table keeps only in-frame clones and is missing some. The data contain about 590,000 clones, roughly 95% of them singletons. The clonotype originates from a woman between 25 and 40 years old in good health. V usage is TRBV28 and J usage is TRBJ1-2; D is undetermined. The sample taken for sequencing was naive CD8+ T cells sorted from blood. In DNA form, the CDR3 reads TGTGCCAGCAGTTTCGGGTATGGCTACACCTTC. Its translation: CASSFGYGYTF.